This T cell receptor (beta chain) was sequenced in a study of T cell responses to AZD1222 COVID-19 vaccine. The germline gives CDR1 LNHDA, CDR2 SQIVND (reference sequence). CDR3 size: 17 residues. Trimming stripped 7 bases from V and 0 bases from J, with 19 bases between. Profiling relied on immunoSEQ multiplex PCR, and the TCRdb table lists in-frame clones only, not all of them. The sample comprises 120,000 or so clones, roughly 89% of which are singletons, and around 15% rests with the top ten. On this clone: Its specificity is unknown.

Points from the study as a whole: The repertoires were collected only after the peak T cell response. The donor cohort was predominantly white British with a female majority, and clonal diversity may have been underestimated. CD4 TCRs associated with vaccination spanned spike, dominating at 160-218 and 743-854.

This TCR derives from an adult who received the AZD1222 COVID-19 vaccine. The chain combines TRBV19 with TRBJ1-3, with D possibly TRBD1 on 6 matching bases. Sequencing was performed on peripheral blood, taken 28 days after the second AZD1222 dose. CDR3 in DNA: TGTGCCAGTACCCTCGGGGGCAGTCCGAGCTCTGGAAACACCATATATTTT. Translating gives CASTLGGSPSSGNTIYF. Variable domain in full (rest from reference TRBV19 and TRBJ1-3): DGGITQSPKYLFRKEGQNVTLSCEQNLNHDAMYWYRQDPGQGLRLIYYSQIVNDFQKGDIAEGYSVSREKKESFPLTVTSAQKNPTAFYLCASTLGGSPSSGNTIYFGEGSWLTVV.